Following are 16 T cell receptor beta chains from one sample sequenced in a study of cytomegalovirus exposure and HLA in healthy donors. The PCR contained 60 Vbeta and 13 Jbeta primers. The table came from immunoSEQ multiplex PCR; TCRdb's copy has only in-frame clones and leaves some out. The profile shows approximately 130,000 clones, around three quarters of them singletons. Sequences were obtained from PBMCs. These receptors all stem from a woman aged 55-75 years in good health and CMV-seropositive.

The chain has TRBV5-4 and TRBJ1-3; TRBD1 might be the D (5 bases). The germline CDR1 and CDR2 sequences are SGHNT and YYREEE (reference sequence). The V and J ends lost 0 bases and 3 bases respectively, with 10 bases between them. The CDR3 consists of 15 residues. DNA for the CDR3: TGTGCCAGCAGCTTGGAGGGGCCCGGTGGAAACACCATATATTTT. Translated: CASSLEGPGGNTIYF.

A word on this clone: Mismatch with germline at one junction end may stem from a read error. CDR3 DNA: TGTGCCAGCAGCTTACAGGGTAACAATGGCTACACCTTC. Amino acid sequence: CASSLQGNNGYTF. This chain joins TRBV7-6 and TRBJ1-2; D may be TRBD1 (5 bases). This CDR3 spans 13 amino acids. CDR1 SGHVS and CDR2 FNYEAQ come from the germline V gene.

This clone was observed a few times. The V call is TRBV11-3, the J call TRBJ2-1; 7 bases are a match to TRBD1. Per the germline V gene, CDR1 is SGHNT and CDR2 is YENEEA. The CDR3 is 13 residues long. After removal of 4 bases from V and 7 bases from J, the junction contained 4 bases not matched to a gene. This CDR3 is CASSYGQENEQFF. As DNA, the CDR3 is TGTGCCAGCAGCTACGGACAGGAGAATGAGCAGTTCTTC. Supplemented by reference TRBV11-3 and TRBJ2-1, the full variable domain reads EAGVVQSPRYKIIEKKQPVAFWCNPISGHNTLYWYLQNLGQGPELLIRYENEEAVDDSQLPKDRFSAERLKGVDSTLKIQPAELGDSAVYLCASSYGQENEQFFGPGTRLTVL.

J is TRBJ1-3 and V is TRBV7-7, with a weak D call TRBD1 (5 bases). Germline loops: CDR1 SSHAT, CDR2 FNYEAQ (reference sequence). Between the trimmed V and J ends, which lost 2 bases and 2 bases, there was a span of 13 bases. The CDR3 sequence is 16 residues long. The CDR3 spells CASSLLGPSTGNTIYF. Written as DNA, the CDR3 is TGTGCCAGCAGCTTACTGGGGCCGAGTACTGGAAACACCATATATTTT.

Comments on this clone: An end of the junction does not agree with germline; a read error may underlie this. The chain uses TRBV4-1 and TRBJ1-5; D ambiguous. Germline CDR1 MGHRA, CDR2 YSYEKL. This CDR3 has 14 amino acids. CDR3 loop: CASSQDNGPQAQHF. CDR3 DNA: TGCGCCAGCAGCCAAGATAACGGCCCTCAGGCCCAGCATTTT.

The rearrangement joins TRBV4-1 to TRBJ2-5, with 9 bases lining up with TRBD2. Losses at the gene ends were 4 bases for V and 2 bases for J; bases not matched to a gene: 11. The length of the CDR3 is 17 residues. Germline CDR1 is MGHRA and CDR2 is YSYEKL. CDR3 in amino acids: CASSPRTAGGDQETQYF. Here the CDR3 DNA reads TGCGCCAGCAGCCCAAGGACAGCGGGGGGCGATCAAGAGACCCAGTACTTC.

This clone was observed a few times. J is TRBJ1-4 and V is TRBV5-6; D is uncertain. The V and J ends lost 0 bases and 1 base respectively, with 16 bases between them. Germline V gene sequence: CDR1 SGHDT, CDR2 YYEEEE. The CDR3 extends over 18 amino acids. CDR3 in DNA: TGTGCCAGCAGCTTGGGAGGCCATCCAAGCCTAACTAATGAAAAACTGTTTTTT. Translating it yields CASSLGGHPSLTNEKLFF. The variable domain in full, completed from reference TRBV5-6 and TRBJ1-4, reads DAGVTQSPTHLIKTRGQQVTLRCSPKSGHDTVSWYQQALGQGPQFIFQYYEEEERQRGNFPDRFSGHQFPNYSSELNVNALLLGDSALYLCASSLGGHPSLTNEKLFFGSGTQLSVL.

J is TRBJ2-7 and V is TRBV5-6; 8 bases agree with TRBD1. J gave up 5 bases and V 2 bases, and 6 bases lay outside the gene matches. CDR3 length: 14 amino acids. The V gene's germline CDR1 is SGHDT and CDR2 YYEEEE. As DNA, the CDR3 is TGTGCCAGCAGCTTTTTACAGGGGGTACACGAGCAGTACTTC. This sequence encodes CASSFLQGVHEQYF.

This clone was observed a handful of times. The V call is TRBV5-1, the J call TRBJ2-1, with 10 positions matching TRBD2. The CDR3 length is 15 residues. V lost 1 base and J lost 6; bases outside the gene matches: 4. The V gene's germline CDR1 is SGHRS and CDR2 YFSETQ. CDR3 amino acids: CASSLRLAGSNEQFF. The CDR3 bases are TGCGCCAGCAGCTTGCGACTAGCGGGCTCCAATGAGCAGTTCTTC. The full variable domain, with the rest looked up from reference TRBV5-1 and TRBJ2-1, is KAGVTQTPRYLIKTRGQQVTLSCSPISGHRSVSWYQQTPGQGLQFLFEYFSETQRNKGNFPGRFSGRQFSNSRSEMNVSTLELGDSALYLCASSLRLAGSNEQFFGPGTRLTVL.

In this sample, this clone turned up a few times. The chain recombines TRBV2 with TRBJ2-7; 11 nucleotides match TRBD2. The V segment lost 9 bases and the J segment 2 bases; nucleotides outside the gene matches: 3. This CDR3 contains 13 residues. Germline V gene sequence: CDR1 SNHLY, CDR2 FYNNEI. The DNA of the CDR3 is TGTGCCAGTAGCGGGGGGGATACCTACGAGCAGTACTTC. Its protein product is CASSGGDTYEQYF.

This chain connects TRBV19 to TRBJ1-1; 10 bases agree with TRBD1. V shed 6 bases and J 6 bases; nucleotides not matched to a gene: 7. The CDR3 runs to 14 residues. Germline-derived CDR1 and CDR2 are LNHDA and SQIVND (reference sequence). The chain's CDR3 is CASRPDRGRAEAFF. Written as DNA, the CDR3 is TGTGCCAGTAGGCCTGACAGGGGGCGGGCTGAAGCTTTCTTT.

The rearrangement joins TRBV6-6 to TRBJ2-7; 7 positions match TRBD1. CDR3 size: 13 residues. The V segment lost 5 bases and the J segment 0 bases; nucleotides outside the gene matches: 1. Germline CDR1 MNHNY, CDR2 SVGAGI (reference sequence). Written as DNA, the CDR3 is TGTGCCAGCAGTCGGACAGGCTCCTACGAGCAGTACTTC. Encoded protein: CASSRTGSYEQYF.

The V and J genes are TRBV15 and TRBJ2-1; D is uncertain. V shed 5 bases and J shed 2 bases, with 16 bases lying between them. The CDR3 loop spans 16 amino acids. The germline V gene has CDR1 LNHNV and CDR2 YYDKDF (reference sequence). This CDR3 is CATSESPGSTYNEQFF. The CDR3 region has the DNA TGTGCCACCAGCGAATCCCCAGGCTCTACCTACAATGAGCAGTTCTTC.

The table lists this clone with a few counts. J is TRBJ2-7 and V is TRBV13; tentative D call: TRBD1 (5 bases). The germline CDR1 and CDR2 sequences are PRHDT and FYEKMQ (reference sequence). The CDR3 loop spans 12 amino acids. Trimming stripped 8 bases from V and 4 bases from J, with 12 bases between. In DNA form, the CDR3 reads TGTGCCAGCTCCCAGGGCGGTTACGAGCAGTACTTC. Its translation is CASSQGGYEQYF.

The chain couples TRBV7-2 to TRBJ1-2; 9 bases match TRBD1. Looked up from germline, CDR1 is SGHTA and CDR2 is FQGNSA. This CDR3 has 14 residues. V gave up 3 bases and J gave up 6 bases; unmatched junction bases: 5. The CDR3 nucleotides read TGTGCCAGCAGCTTCCCGACAGGGGGACATGGCTACACCTTC. This sequence encodes CASSFPTGGHGYTF.

The rearrangement uses TRBV6-5 and TRBJ1-2; D gene uncertain. Germline CDR1 reads MNHEY; CDR2 reads SVGAGI. Trimming shortened V by 0 bases and J by 5 bases, and 10 bases separated the two germline ends. The CDR3 is 14 amino acids. The CDR3 reads CASSYSAGTYGYTF. CDR3 DNA: TGTGCCAGCAGTTACTCAGCAGGAACTTATGGCTACACCTTC.